This TCR beta chain was profiled in a study of blood T cell repertoires in COVID-19. With respect to this clone: The junction does not match germline at one end; this may be a read error.

TCRdb's table, derived via immunoSEQ multiplex PCR, lists solely in-frame clones and lacks some. The sample holds some 320,000 clones, under 90% seen once. Germline lookup yields CDR1 SSHAT and CDR2 FNYEAQ (reference sequence). CDR3 length equals 13 residues. The rearrangement joins TRBV7-7 to TRBJ1-1; D might be TRBD1 (5 bases). The sequence was collected from a woman aged 50 to 60 who had been exposed to COVID-19. The sample taken for sequencing was PBMCs or T cells enriched from blood (not recorded which). This CDR3 reads CASSQQENTEAFF. The DNA of the CDR3 is TGTGCTAGCAGCCAACAGGAGAACACTGAAGCTTTCTTT.